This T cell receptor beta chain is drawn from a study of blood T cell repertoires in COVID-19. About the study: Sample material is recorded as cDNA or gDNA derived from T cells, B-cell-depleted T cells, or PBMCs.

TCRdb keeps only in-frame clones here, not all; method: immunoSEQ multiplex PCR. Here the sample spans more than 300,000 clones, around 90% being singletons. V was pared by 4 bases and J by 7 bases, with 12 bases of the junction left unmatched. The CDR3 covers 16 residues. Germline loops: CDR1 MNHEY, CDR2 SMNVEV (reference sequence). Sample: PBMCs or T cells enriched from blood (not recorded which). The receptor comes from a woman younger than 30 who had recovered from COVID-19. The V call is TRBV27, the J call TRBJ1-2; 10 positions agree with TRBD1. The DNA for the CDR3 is TGTGCCAGCAGTTCTCTACCGGGACAGGGGTGGGGTGGCTACACCTTC. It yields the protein CASSSLPGQGWGGYTF.